Below are 27 T cell receptor beta chains sequenced from a single sample in a study of cytomegalovirus exposure and HLA in healthy donors. PCR used 60 Vbeta primers and 13 Jbeta primers. The repertoire was sequenced with immunoSEQ multiplex PCR; TCRdb's copy has only in-frame clones and lacks some. The sample includes under 130,000 clones, approximately 66% seen only once; the top ten take about a tenth. Material for sequencing was PBMCs. These TCRs come from a man aged 35-49 years in good health and CMV-seropositive.

V gene TRBV4-1 combines with J gene TRBJ1-2; 7 bases agree with TRBD1. V dropped 0 bases and J dropped 4; count of bases not matched to a gene: 11. From germline, CDR1 is MGHRA and CDR2 YSYEKL. The CDR3 is 17 residues long. CDR3: CASSQEETGESGYGYTF. CDR3 coding DNA: TGCGCCAGCAGCCAAGAGGAAACAGGGGAGTCTGGCTATGGCTACACCTTC.

The chain links TRBV7-3 to TRBJ2-3; a weak D match, TRBD1 (6 bases). Germline values: CDR1 SGHTA, CDR2 FQGTGA. Trimming cost V 1 base and J 2 bases, with 7 bases left between them. The CDR3 covers 14 residues. CDR3 amino acids: CASSLRGLTDTQYF. In DNA form, the CDR3 reads TGTGCCAGCAGCTTAAGGGGGCTCACAGATACGCAGTATTTT.

The CDR3 nucleotides read TGCGCCAGCAGCACCACTAGATCAGAGACCCAGTACTTC. Translating gives CASSTTRSETQYF. V usage is TRBV5-1 and J usage is TRBJ2-5, with D possibly matching TRBD2 (5 bases). Germline loops: CDR1 SGHRS, CDR2 YFSETQ. The germline V and J ends were trimmed by 4 bases and 4 bases, with 11 bases remaining between them. This CDR3 comprises 13 residues.

The chain joins TRBV5-4 to TRBJ1-1; D perhaps matches TRBD1 (5 bases). The CDR3 totals 13 residues. In germline, CDR1 is SGHNT, CDR2 YYREEE (reference sequence). Trimming stripped 7 bases from V and 7 bases from J, with 17 bases between. CDR3 region: CASYTRGTDEAFF. The CDR3 coding sequence is TGTGCCAGCTATACAAGGGGAACCGATGAAGCTTTCTTT.

This sequence joins TRBV9 and TRBJ1-4, with D tentatively TRBD1 (5 bases). Germline CDR1 and CDR2: SGDLS and YYNGEE. Trimming took off 4 bases at V and 2 bases at J, with 9 bases between the two ends. The CDR3 spans 14 residues. The CDR3 nucleotides read TGTGCCAGCAGCCCGGACAAGACTAATGAAAAACTGTTTTTT. Translated, it gives CASSPDKTNEKLFF.

CDR3 residues: CASSMGLAGYEQYF. The CDR3, as DNA: TGTGCCAGCAGCATGGGACTAGCGGGGTACGAGCAGTACTTC. The V gene is TRBV7-9, the J gene TRBJ2-7; 13 bases match TRBD2. Germline loops: CDR1 SEHNR, CDR2 FQNEAQ (reference sequence). This CDR3 has 14 amino acids. J lost 4 bases, V lost 5 bases, and 2 bases had no gene match.

The CDR3 DNA sequence: TGTGCCAGCAGTGGTCGACTAGCGGGAGAAAACAATGAGCAGTTCTTC. This encodes CASSGRLAGENNEQFF. This chain links TRBV6-1 with TRBJ2-1; 12 bases map to TRBD2. V was pared by 4 bases and J by 5 bases, with 6 bases of the junction left unmatched. Germline lookup yields CDR1 MNHNS and CDR2 SASEGT. The CDR3 has 16 amino acids.

V and J are TRBV18 and TRBJ1-2, with D possibly being TRBD1 (5 bases). The V gene's germline CDR1 is KGHSH and CDR2 LQKENI. V was pared by 2 bases and J by 2 bases, with 9 bases between. CDR3 length equals 14 residues. The CDR3 DNA reads TGTGCCAGCTCACCAACAGGACGAAACTATGGCTACACCTTC. This translates into CASSPTGRNYGYTF.

The genes are TRBV6-5 and TRBJ1-2; TRBD1 might be the D (6 bases). The V gene lost 7 bases and the J gene lost 2 bases, with 14 bases spanning the gap. This CDR3 contains 14 residues. Germline CDR1 reads MNHEY; CDR2 reads SVGAGI. CDR3 residues: CASTPGHPNYGYTF. The CDR3 DNA reads as TGTGCCAGCACCCCGGGACACCCAAACTATGGCTACACCTTC.

The chain uses TRBV28 and TRBJ2-7; 10 bases map to TRBD1. The ends lost 1 base at V and 6 bases at J; junction bases unmatched: 6. The germline gives CDR1 MDHEN, CDR2 SYDVKM. The CDR3 sequence is 15 residues long. The CDR3 DNA sequence: TGTGCCAGCAGTTTATCTTCCGGGACAGGGGTCGAGCAGTACTTC. It translates to CASSLSSGTGVEQYF.

J is TRBJ1-2 and V is TRBV5-4, with TRBD1 identical over 7 bases. The germline CDR1 and CDR2 sequences are SGHNT and YYREEE (reference sequence). V lost 4 bases to trimming and J lost 1 base; unmatched junction nucleotides: 4. CDR3 length: 14 residues. CDR3 amino acids: CASSPGQVNYGYTF. For the CDR3, the DNA is TGTGCCAGCAGCCCCGGACAGGTTAACTATGGCTACACCTTC. Drawing the rest from reference TRBV5-4 and TRBJ1-2, the complete variable domain is ETGVTQSPTHLIKTRGQQVTLRCSSQSGHNTVSWYQQALGQGPQFIFQYYREEENGRGNFPPRFSGLQFPNYSSELNVNALELDDSALYLCASSPGQVNYGYTFGSGTRLTVV.

The chain recombines TRBV7-6 with TRBJ1-3; possibly TRBD1 for D (5 bases). Germline CDR1 and CDR2: SGHVS and FNYEAQ. This CDR3 contains 16 residues. Deletions cut 1 base from V and 4 bases from J, with 14 bases between. DNA for the CDR3: TGTGCCAGCAGCTTAGTAGCCGGACAACTCGGAAACACCATATATTTT. It specifies CASSLVAGQLGNTIYF.

In this sample, this clone turned up once. CDR3 DNA sequence: TGTGCCAGCAATACGGGACAGTCCTACGAGCAGTACGTC. It yields the protein CASNTGQSYEQYV. The rearrangement links TRBV6-1 to TRBJ2-7; TRBD1 matches 7 bases. This CDR3 comprises 13 residues. The J segment lost 1 base and the V segment lost 7 bases, leaving 4 bases of the junction unmatched. Germline V lookup: CDR1 MNHNS, CDR2 SASEGT.

This clone was observed a single time. The V gene is TRBV2, the J gene TRBJ1-2, with D perhaps TRBD1 (6 bases). Trimming took off 6 bases at V and 5 bases at J, with 16 bases between the two ends. Germline CDR1 reads SNHLY; CDR2 reads FYNNEI. The CDR3 length is 14 residues. The CDR3 is CASSAVGGLYGYTF. The CDR3 region has the DNA TGTGCCAGCAGCGCGGTCGGGGGGCTTTATGGCTACACCTTC.

This sequence joins TRBV7-9 and TRBJ2-3; possible D gene TRBD2, 6 bases. Germline assignment: CDR1 SEHNR and CDR2 FQNEAQ (reference sequence). The CDR3 contains 13 residues. The V gene lost 2 bases and the J gene lost 7 bases, with 10 bases spanning the gap. This CDR3 is CASSLSGENTQYF. The DNA of the CDR3 is TGTGCCAGCAGCTTATCGGGGGAAAATACGCAGTATTTT. Full variable domain (missing parts from reference TRBV7-9 and TRBJ2-3): DTGVSQNPRHKITKRGQNVTFRCDPISEHNRLYWYRQTLGQGPEFLTYFQNEAQLEKSRLLSDRFSAERPKGSFSTLEIQRTEQGDSAMYLCASSLSGENTQYFGPGTRLTVL.

This clone was observed a handful of times. This chain joins TRBV19 and TRBJ1-1; D might be TRBD1 (6 bases). The CDR3 has 13 residues. V lost 1 base, J lost 8 bases, and 11 bases lay in between. Germline CDR1 is LNHDA and CDR2 is SQIVND (reference sequence). The CDR3 spells CASSIAQGGEAFF. In DNA, the CDR3 is TGTGCCAGTAGTATAGCACAGGGAGGGGAAGCTTTCTTT.

The V gene is TRBV7-2, the J gene TRBJ1-2, with 8 bases fitting TRBD1. There are 14 residues in the CDR3. Trimming at V came to 5 bases and at J to 6 bases, leaving 8 bases not matched to a gene. Germline V gives CDR1 SGHTA, CDR2 FQGNSA. CDR3 loop: CASSRDRGGDGYTF. DNA for the CDR3: TGTGCCAGCAGCCGTGACAGGGGTGGGGATGGCTACACCTTC.

The gene calls are TRBV7-6 and TRBJ1-5, with a possible D match to TRBD1 (6 bases). V was pared by 2 bases and J by 5 bases, with 16 bases between. The germline gives CDR1 SGHVS, CDR2 FNYEAQ. CDR3 size: 16 residues. CDR3 amino acids: CASSLRPDRTDQPQHF. In nucleotides, the CDR3 is TGTGCCAGCAGCTTACGACCGGACAGAACTGATCAGCCCCAGCATTTT.

This clone has just a few counts. V usage is TRBV11-2 and J usage is TRBJ1-5; 10 bases match TRBD1. Germline V gene lookup returns CDR1 SGHAT and CDR2 FQNNGV. Trimming took 5 bases from V and 5 from J; bases not matched to a gene: 3. This CDR3 spans 14 amino acids. Here the CDR3 reads CASSRTGGDQPQHF. The CDR3 DNA is TGTGCCAGCAGCCGGACAGGGGGGGATCAGCCCCAGCATTTT.

This chain uses TRBV19 with TRBJ1-2; 7 bases fit TRBD1. This CDR3 region has 14 residues. Germline lookup yields CDR1 LNHDA and CDR2 SQIVND (reference sequence). J was trimmed by 4 bases and V by 3 bases; bases with no gene match: 5. The CDR3 DNA is TGTGCCAGTAGTATCGCGGGACAGACCTATGGCTACACCTTC. Translating gives CASSIAGQTYGYTF.

This clone came up a few times. The chain combines TRBV6-5 with TRBJ1-1; the match to TRBD1 covers 7 bases. From germline, CDR1 is MNHEY and CDR2 SVGAGI. V trimming: 5 bases; J trimming: 5 bases; junction bases outside the gene matches: 8. The CDR3 is made up of 14 amino acids. DNA of the CDR3: TGTGCCAGCAGTCTACAGGGGCTGGGTACTGAAGCTTTCTTT. This gives the protein CASSLQGLGTEAFF.

The chain has TRBV6-5 and TRBJ2-5; 7 nucleotides line up with TRBD1. With 6 bases clipped from V and 5 bases from J, the junction kept 12 bases outside the gene matches. The CDR3 extends over 15 amino acids. Germline-derived CDR1 and CDR2 are MNHEY and SVGAGI. The CDR3 protein is CASRDRQGGGETQYF. DNA of the CDR3: TGTGCCAGCAGGGACAGACAGGGCGGCGGGGAGACCCAGTACTTC.

The chain employs TRBV19 and TRBJ1-1; TRBD1 agrees at 8 bases. The CDR3 length is 14 residues. Germline V gene sequence: CDR1 LNHDA, CDR2 SQIVND (reference sequence). Losses at the gene ends were 6 bases for V and 3 bases for J; bases not matched to a gene: 6. The CDR3 here is CASSSQGAYTEAFF. The DNA for the CDR3 is TGTGCCAGTAGCTCTCAGGGGGCTTACACTGAAGCTTTCTTT. Drawing the rest from reference TRBV19 and TRBJ1-1, the complete variable domain is DGGITQSPKYLFRKEGQNVTLSCEQNLNHDAMYWYRQDPGQGLRLIYYSQIVNDFQKGDIAEGYSVSREKKESFPLTVTSAQKNPTAFYLCASSSQGAYTEAFFGQGTRLTVV.

The chain employs TRBV13 and TRBJ2-5; a possible D gene is TRBD1 (6 bases). Germline-derived CDR1 and CDR2 are PRHDT and FYEKMQ (reference sequence). This CDR3 region has 14 residues. V lost 2 bases and J lost 3, with 10 bases in between. The CDR3 DNA sequence: TGTGCCAGCAGCTTAAGTGGGGGCGAAGAGACCCAGTACTTC. Protein: CASSLSGGEETQYF.

This rearrangement joins TRBV5-1 to TRBJ2-1, with TRBD2 matching 13 bases. Germline V lookup: CDR1 SGHRS, CDR2 YFSETQ. Losses at the gene ends were 2 bases for V and 2 bases for J; bases not matched to a gene: 4. The CDR3 spans 17 residues. Here the CDR3 reads CASSFKGLAGAYNEQFF. CDR3 DNA: TGCGCCAGCAGCTTCAAAGGACTAGCGGGAGCCTACAATGAGCAGTTCTTC.

In its sample, this clone was seen a few times. The CDR3 loop reads CSGSSGRAYNEQFF. The CDR3 nucleotides read TGCAGCGGCTCTAGCGGGAGGGCATACAATGAGCAGTTCTTC. The chain is built from TRBV29-1 and TRBJ2-1; 12 bases fit TRBD2. The trim removed 7 bases at V and 4 bases at J, leaving 5 bases unmatched. The CDR3 loop spans 14 amino acids. The V gene's germline CDR1 is SQVTM and CDR2 ANQGSEA.

This clone was seen a single time. The gene calls are TRBV7-9 and TRBJ1-1, with TRBD1 matching over 7 bases. The CDR3 length is 14 residues. J gave up 1 base and V 5 bases, and 4 bases lay outside the gene matches. Germline CDR1 SEHNR, CDR2 FQNEAQ (reference sequence). CDR3 DNA: TGTGCCAGCAGCCCACAGGGGACGAACACTGAAGCTTTCTTT. Its translation is CASSPQGTNTEAFF.